This TCR beta chain came from a study of blood T cell repertoires in COVID-19. Study overall: Acute and convalescent COVID-19 specimens originated in the United States, Italy and Spain. The cDNA or gDNA used as material had been derived from T cells, B-cell-depleted T cells, or PBMCs.

The authors' processing: Estimation of nucleated cell counts relied on the amplification of reference gene primers. Measured with immunoSEQ multiplex PCR; TCRdb has only the in-frame clones, and not every one. From that table come the V and J calls and clone size; the DNA was used to work out D and trimming. Of 200,000 or so clones listed, about nine tenths are singletons. The CDR3 contains 18 residues. Germline assignment: CDR1 SGHAT and CDR2 FQNNGV. Deletions cut 1 base from V and 0 bases from J, with 17 bases between. This TCR was recovered from a woman aged 55-75 years with acute or convalescent COVID-19. The rearrangement joins TRBV11-2 to TRBJ2-3, with TRBD2 as a possible D gene (6 bases). What was sequenced was peripheral blood. The CDR3 protein is CASSLGDLWGLSTDTQYF. The CDR3 nucleotides are TGTGCCAGCAGCTTAGGGGACCTCTGGGGACTTAGCACAGATACGCAGTATTTT.